These 18 T cell receptor beta chains came from one sample sequenced in a study of blood T cell repertoires in COVID-19. Profiling relied on immunoSEQ multiplex PCR, and the TCRdb table lists in-frame clones only, not all of them. This table has 150,000 to 200,000 clones, 70% to 90% appearing once. The sample comprised peripheral blood. The receptors derive from a human donor with active or convalescent COVID-19. The donor label of this sample is uncertain.

The chain employs TRBV6-2 or TRBV6-3 and TRBJ1-5; 7 bases match TRBD1. After removal of 2 bases from V and 5 bases from J, the junction contained 6 bases not matched to a gene. Germline CDR1 and CDR2: MNHEY and SVGEGT. The CDR3 has 15 amino acids. CDR3 nucleotides: TGTGCCAGCAGTTACCCGACAGGGATACATCAGCCCCAGCATTTT. Translation gives CASSYPTGIHQPQHF.

The chain is built from TRBV7-2 and TRBJ2-3; TRBD2 aligns across 7 bases. Per germline, CDR1 SGHTA and CDR2 FQGNSA. The CDR3 length is 15 residues. V dropped 5 bases and J dropped 6; count of bases not matched to a gene: 11. The CDR3 loop is CASSLSSGLRDTQYF. The DNA for the CDR3 is TGTGCCAGCAGCCTTTCTAGCGGACTAAGGGATACGCAGTATTTT.

This chain uses TRBV10-3 with TRBJ2-2, with 8 bases fitting TRBD1. CDR1 ENHRY and CDR2 SYGVKD come from the germline V gene. The length of the CDR3 is 15 residues. Trimming took 3 bases from V and 6 from J; bases not matched to a gene: 6. In nucleotides, the CDR3 is TGTGCCATCAGTGAAAGGGAACAGGGGGCCGGGGAGCTGTTTTTT. Amino acid sequence: CAISEREQGAGELFF.

This chain joins TRBV2 and TRBJ2-1, with TRBD2 as a possible D gene (6 bases). CDR1 and CDR2 from the germline V gene are SNHLY and FYNNEI. Between the trimmed V and J ends, which lost 4 bases and 6 bases, there was a span of 13 bases. The CDR3 runs to 14 residues. CDR3 nucleotide sequence: TGTGCCAGCAGTGGCGGGACCAGATTCAATGAGCAGTTCTTC. Translation gives CASSGGTRFNEQFF.

This clone was seen just once. The chain links TRBV6-6 to TRBJ1-2; TRBD1 agrees at 7 bases. CDR3 size: 14 residues. Unmatched junction bases numbered 11, after V lost 6 bases and J lost 7 bases. Looked up from germline, CDR1 is MNHNY and CDR2 is SVGAGI (reference sequence). This chain's CDR3 is CASRTANRDSGYTF. CDR3 DNA sequence: TGTGCCAGCAGAACAGCGAACAGGGACAGTGGCTACACCTTC.

The chain couples TRBV10-3 to TRBJ2-7; D gene uncertain. Trimming took 10 bases from V and 2 from J, leaving 12 bases between them. The CDR3 contains 12 residues. In germline, CDR1 is ENHRY, CDR2 SYGVKD. The CDR3 loop is CATARAAYEQYF. The CDR3 DNA follows: TGTGCCACCGCTAGAGCCGCCTACGAGCAGTACTTC.

The chain uses TRBV12-5 and TRBJ1-1, with D uncertain. The V end lost 5 bases, the J end lost 4 bases, and 11 bases lay between the germline ends. Germline CDR1 LGHNT, CDR2 FRNRAP. The CDR3 is made up of 13 amino acids. CDR3 in amino acids: CASGQEGITEAFF. CDR3 sequence (DNA): TGTGCTAGTGGTCAGGAAGGAATCACTGAAGCTTTCTTT.

The chain is built from TRBV5-1 and TRBJ1-4, with TRBD1 matching 9 bases. The germline V gene has CDR1 SGHRS and CDR2 YFSETQ. V dropped 3 bases and J dropped 0; count of bases not matched to a gene: 9. CDR3 length: 18 amino acids. As DNA, the CDR3 is TGCGCCAGCAGCTCCCGACAGGGGGACTACGCAACTAATGAAAAACTGTTTTTT. Its protein is CASSSRQGDYATNEKLFF.

The chain couples TRBV9 to TRBJ2-7; the match to TRBD2 covers 8 bases. The J segment lost 1 base and the V segment lost 3 bases, leaving 9 bases of the junction unmatched. Germline V lookup: CDR1 SGDLS, CDR2 YYNGEE. CDR3 length: 16 amino acids. CDR3 bases: TGTGCCAGCAGCGCCCACGGGGCTAGCGGGTCCTACGAGCAGTACTTC. This sequence encodes CASSAHGASGSYEQYF.

Turning to this clone: Its ends do not fully match the called genes, so a read error is possible. V gene TRBV7-7 combines with J gene TRBJ2-1, with TRBD2 matching over 16 bases. The length of the CDR3 is 18 residues. CDR1 and CDR2 from the germline V gene are SSHAT and FNYEAQ (reference sequence). CDR3 in amino acids: CASSLHTGLAGGDNEQFF. CDR3 bases: TGTGCTAGCAGCTTACACACGGGACTAGCGGGAGGGGACAATGAGCAGTTCTTC.

As DNA, the CDR3 is TGCGCCAGCAGCCAAGACCCGGGACAGGCGCGTAGTCATGAGCAGTTCTTC. Protein: CASSQDPGQARSHEQFF. V and J are TRBV4-3 and TRBJ2-1, with 8 bases lining up with TRBD1. V lost 0 bases to trimming and J lost 8 bases; unmatched junction nucleotides: 12. The CDR3 length is 17 residues. Germline loops: CDR1 LGHNA, CDR2 YSLEER.

The V and J genes are TRBV9 and TRBJ2-6; no reliable D call. This CDR3 contains 14 residues. V lost 4 bases and J lost 3, with 8 bases in between. The germline V gene encodes CDR1 SGDLS and CDR2 YYNGEE. CDR3 loop: CASSPRFGANVLTF. DNA of the CDR3: TGTGCCAGCAGCCCCCGTTTTGGGGCCAACGTCCTGACTTTC.

CDR3 protein: CASSSDRGAYEQYF. The CDR3 DNA follows: TGTGCCAGCAGCAGTGACAGGGGGGCCTACGAGCAGTACTTC. The chain joins TRBV6-5 to TRBJ2-7, with TRBD1 matching over 9 bases. Trimming cost V 6 bases and J 2 bases; bases outside gene matches: 5. The length of the CDR3 is 14 residues. CDR1 and CDR2 (germline): MNHEY, SVGAGI.

The V gene is TRBV29-1, the J gene TRBJ2-2; 8 bases align to TRBD1. The CDR3 runs to 15 residues. V trimming: 6 bases; J trimming: 6 bases; junction bases outside the gene matches: 12. Germline loops: CDR1 SQVTM, CDR2 ANQGSEA. CDR3 sequence: CSVAQSTGAAGELFF. For the CDR3, the DNA is TGCAGCGTAGCCCAATCGACAGGGGCGGCCGGGGAGCTGTTTTTT.

CDR3 amino acids: CASSPRPSSGRKYEQYF. The CDR3 DNA follows: TGTGCCAGCAGCCCAAGGCCATCTAGCGGGAGGAAGTACGAGCAGTACTTC. V usage is TRBV3-1 (or the pseudogene TRBV3-2) and J usage is TRBJ2-7; 11 positions match TRBD2. The trim removed 4 bases at V and 4 bases at J, leaving 12 bases unmatched. This CDR3 is built from 17 residues. The germline gives CDR1 LGHDT, CDR2 YNNKEL (reference sequence).

The chain carries TRBV11-3 and TRBJ2-7; 7 nucleotides agree with TRBD1. This CDR3 has 12 amino acids. Germline CDR1 SGHNT, CDR2 YENEEA. The J segment lost 3 bases and the V segment lost 6 bases, leaving 2 bases of the junction unmatched. CDR3 amino acids: CASRGQNYEQYF. DNA of the CDR3: TGTGCCAGCAGGGGACAGAACTACGAGCAGTACTTC.

The rearrangement uses TRBV18 and TRBJ1-3; 7 nucleotides agree with TRBD1. V was clipped by 2 bases and J by 3 bases; unmatched bases: 7. The CDR3 runs to 16 residues. Looked up from germline, CDR1 is KGHSH and CDR2 is LQKENI. In DNA form, the CDR3 reads TGTGCCAGCTCACCAGGCTTCGGACAGGTTGGAAACACCATATATTTT. It is translated as CASSPGFGQVGNTIYF. Variable domain in full (rest from reference TRBV18 and TRBJ1-3): NAGVMQNPRHLVRRRGQEARLRCSPMKGHSHVYWYRQLPEEGLKFMVYLQKENIIDESGMPKERFSAEFPKEGPSILRIQQVVRGDSAAYFCASSPGFGQVGNTIYFGEGSWLTVV.

This clone was picked up one time. V usage is TRBV5-1 and J usage is TRBJ2-5, with 7 positions matching TRBD1. The CDR3 is 16 amino acids. The ends lost 5 bases at V and 1 base at J; junction bases unmatched: 11. Per germline, CDR1 SGHRS and CDR2 YFSETQ. The CDR3 DNA sequence: TGCGCCAGCAGTTTACAGGGGTTAGGGGTCCAAGAGACCCAGTACTTC. This gives the protein CASSLQGLGVQETQYF.